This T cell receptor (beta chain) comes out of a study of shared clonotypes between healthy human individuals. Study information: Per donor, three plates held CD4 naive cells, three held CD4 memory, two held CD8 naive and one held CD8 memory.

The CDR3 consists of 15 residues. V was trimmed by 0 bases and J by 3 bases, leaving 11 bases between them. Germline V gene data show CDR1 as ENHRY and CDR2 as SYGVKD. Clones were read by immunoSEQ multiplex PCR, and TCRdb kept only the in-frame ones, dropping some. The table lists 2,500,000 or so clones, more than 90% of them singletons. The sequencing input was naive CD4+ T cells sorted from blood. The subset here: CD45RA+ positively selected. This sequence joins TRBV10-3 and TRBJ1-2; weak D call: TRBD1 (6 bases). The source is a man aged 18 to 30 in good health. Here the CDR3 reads CAISESGGGDYGYTF. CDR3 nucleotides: TGTGCCATCAGTGAGTCTGGAGGGGGAGACTATGGCTACACCTTC.